Shown below are 13 T cell receptor beta chains from a single sample sequenced in a study of T cells in Graves' hyperthyroidism and ophthalmopathy. The TCR beta CDR3 regions underwent amplification using RNA transcripts as the source. First-round RT-PCR of the TCR CDR3 relied on the HTBI primer set. TCRdb reprocessed the multiplex PCR reads via MiXCR and lists one record per CDR3 protein. This sample has a few hundred thousand distinct CDR3 sequences; under 15% occur once, and the top ten carry over 25%. Sequenced material: blood. Receptors originate from a woman aged 30 to 39 with Graves' hyperthyroidism.

The chain recombines TRBV6-1 with TRBJ2-3, with unresolved D. CDR1 MNHNS and CDR2 SASEGT come from the germline V gene. The length of the CDR3 is 14 residues. V lost 5 bases to trimming and J lost 1 base, with 10 bases between them. CDR3 nucleotides: TGTGCCAGCAGTTCCCGACGGGGCACAGATACGCAGTATTTT. This translates into CASSSRRGTDTQYF.

The rearrangement joins TRBV24-1 to TRBJ2-2; 8 bases are shared with TRBD1. J was trimmed by 1 base and V by 1 base; bases with no gene match: 7. CDR1 is KGHDR and CDR2 is SFDVKD in the germline V gene. The CDR3 runs to 18 residues. The DNA for the CDR3 is TGTGCCACCAGTGATTTTCTCCGGACAGGGCAGAACACCGGGGAGCTGTTTTTT. Protein: CATSDFLRTGQNTGELFF.

The chain has TRBV28 and TRBJ2-2, with 9 bases lining up with TRBD2. Trimming cost V 11 bases and J 1 base; bases outside gene matches: 17. CDR3 length equals 18 residues. The germline V gene has CDR1 MDHEN and CDR2 SYDVKM. CDR3 loop: CAAMRDRRTSENTGELFF. The CDR3 DNA is TGTGCCGCTATGAGGGACAGAAGGACTAGCGAGAACACCGGGGAGCTGTTTTTT.

This clonotype was detected ten times or more. The chain carries TRBV3-1 and TRBJ1-2; TRBD1 aligns across 7 bases. There are 13 residues in the CDR3. J was trimmed by 8 bases and V by 4 bases; bases with no gene match: 7. Germline lookup yields CDR1 LGHDT and CDR2 YNNKEL (reference sequence). Here the CDR3 reads CASSREGAWGYTF. Written as DNA, the CDR3 is TGTGCCAGCAGCCGGGAGGGGGCGTGGGGCTACACCTTC.

This chain connects TRBV20-1 to TRBJ2-7; 12 bases agree with TRBD2. Losses at the gene ends were 5 bases for V and 5 bases for J; bases not matched to a gene: 7. The V gene's germline CDR1 is DFQATT and CDR2 SNEGSKA (reference sequence). The length of the CDR3 is 14 residues. The CDR3 nucleotides read TGCAGTGCTGCGACTAGCGGGAGTTACCACGAGCAGTACTTC. This translates into CSAATSGSYHEQYF.

This clonotype was detected only a few times. DNA for the CDR3: TGTGCCAGCAGCTTGGGGCGCTCTAGCGGCAGCACAGATACGCAGTATTTT. This translates into CASSLGRSSGSTDTQYF. This chain joins TRBV5-4 and TRBJ2-3, with 7 nucleotides matching TRBD2. This CDR3 comprises 17 residues. J lost 0 bases, V lost 0 bases, and 7 bases had no gene match. Germline V gene data show CDR1 as SGHNT and CDR2 as YYREEE (reference sequence). Using reference TRBV5-4 and TRBJ2-3 for the parts outside the CDR3, the full variable domain is ETGVTQSPTHLIKTRGQQVTLRCSSQSGHNTVSWYQQALGQGPQFIFQYYREEENGRGNFPPRFSGLQFPNYSSELNVNALELDDSALYLCASSLGRSSGSTDTQYFGPGTRLTVL.

This clonotype was counted at least ten times. Here the CDR3 reads CASSLDVGANYEQYF. Written as DNA, the CDR3 is TGCGCCAGCAGCTTGGATGTCGGGGCCAACTACGAGCAGTACTTC. This chain joins TRBV5-1 and TRBJ2-7; either TRBD1 or TRBD2 may supply D (5 bases each). This CDR3 is built from 15 residues. V was clipped by 0 bases and J by 3 bases, with 13 bases between them. Looked up from germline, CDR1 is SGHRS and CDR2 is YFSETQ.

The chain combines TRBV6-2 or TRBV6-3 with TRBJ2-1; 11 nucleotides line up with TRBD2. This CDR3 comprises 15 residues. Trimming cost V 6 bases and J 8 bases; bases outside gene matches: 9. Germline V gives CDR1 MNHEY, CDR2 SVGEGT. The CDR3 sequence is CASSILAGGWDEQFF. The CDR3 coding sequence is TGTGCCAGCAGCATTCTAGCGGGGGGTTGGGATGAGCAGTTCTTC.

This clonotype was observed a few times. The rearrangement joins TRBV19 to TRBJ2-1; 7 nucleotides match TRBD2. From germline, CDR1 is LNHDA and CDR2 SQIVND (reference sequence). V was clipped by 8 bases and J by 9 bases; unmatched bases: 10. The CDR3 has 13 residues. CDR3 coding DNA: TGTGCCAGTCCTCCCCCCGGGAGGACTGAGCAGTTCTTC. It encodes CASPPPGRTEQFF. Together with reference TRBV19 and TRBJ2-1, the CDR3 gives the full variable domain: DGGITQSPKYLFRKEGQNVTLSCEQNLNHDAMYWYRQDPGQGLRLIYYSQIVNDFQKGDIAEGYSVSREKKESFPLTVTSAQKNPTAFYLCASPPPGRTEQFFGPGTRLTVL.

Only a few counts were recorded for this clonotype. This chain links TRBV20-1 with TRBJ1-1; 8 bases are a match to TRBD1. V shed 4 bases and J 2 bases; nucleotides not matched to a gene: 6. The CDR3 has 14 amino acids. Germline assignment: CDR1 DFQATT and CDR2 SNEGSKA (reference sequence). CDR3 sequence: CSAIIGTGNTEAFF. The CDR3 coding sequence is TGCAGTGCTATTATCGGGACAGGCAACACTGAAGCTTTCTTT.

This clonotype was detected ten times or more. V and J are TRBV24-1 and TRBJ2-4, with D unresolved. The V end lost 4 bases, the J end lost 7 bases, and 16 bases lay between the germline ends. The CDR3 is 15 residues long. CDR1 is KGHDR, CDR2 SFDVKD, per germline. The CDR3 bases are TGTGCCACCAGTGACCCCAGAGAATACGGGAACATTCAGTACTTC. Residues: CATSDPREYGNIQYF.

This clonotype was seen a few times. The V gene is TRBV3-1, the J gene TRBJ2-1, with TRBD2 matching 10 bases. This CDR3 is 15 amino acids long. V shed 3 bases and J 8 bases; nucleotides not matched to a gene: 7. From germline, CDR1 is LGHDT and CDR2 YNNKEL (reference sequence). The CDR3 DNA reads TGTGCCAGCAGCCACCCGGGACTAGCGTCGGATGAGCAGTTCTTC. Translated: CASSHPGLASDEQFF.

This clonotype was counted only a few times. The V gene is TRBV20-1, the J gene TRBJ2-1; a possible D gene is TRBD2 (5 bases). This CDR3 region has 11 residues. The V end was cut by 6 bases, the J end by 12 bases, with 15 bases between. The germline V gene has CDR1 DFQATT and CDR2 SNEGSKA (reference sequence). The CDR3 protein is CSAAVLGVQFF. Written as DNA, the CDR3 is TGCAGTGCAGCGGTGTTGGGCGTGCAGTTCTTC.